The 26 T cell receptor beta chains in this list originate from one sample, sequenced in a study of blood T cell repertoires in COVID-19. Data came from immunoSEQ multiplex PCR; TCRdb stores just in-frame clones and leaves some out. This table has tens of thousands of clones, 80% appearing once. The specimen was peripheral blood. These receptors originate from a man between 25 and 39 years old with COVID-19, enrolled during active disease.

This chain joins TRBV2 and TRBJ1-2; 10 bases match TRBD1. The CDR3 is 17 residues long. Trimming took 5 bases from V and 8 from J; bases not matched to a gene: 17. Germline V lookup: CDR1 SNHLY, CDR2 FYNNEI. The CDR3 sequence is CASSSSPGQGPERGYTF. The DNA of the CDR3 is TGTGCCAGCAGTTCCTCTCCGGGACAGGGGCCGGAGCGGGGCTACACCTTC.

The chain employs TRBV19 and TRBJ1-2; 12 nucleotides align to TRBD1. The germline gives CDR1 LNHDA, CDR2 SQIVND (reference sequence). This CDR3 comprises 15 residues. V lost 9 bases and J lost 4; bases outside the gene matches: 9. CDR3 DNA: TGTGCCAGCAAACCCCCGGGACAGGGGGCCTATGGCTACACCTTC. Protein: CASKPPGQGAYGYTF. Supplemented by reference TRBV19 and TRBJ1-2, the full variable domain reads DGGITQSPKYLFRKEGQNVTLSCEQNLNHDAMYWYRQDPGQGLRLIYYSQIVNDFQKGDIAEGYSVSREKKESFPLTVTSAQKNPTAFYLCASKPPGQGAYGYTFGSGTRLTVV.

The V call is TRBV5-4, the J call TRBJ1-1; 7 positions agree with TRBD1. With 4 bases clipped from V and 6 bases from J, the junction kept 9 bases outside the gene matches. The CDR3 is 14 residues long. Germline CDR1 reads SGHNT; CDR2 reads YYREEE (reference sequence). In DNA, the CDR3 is TGTGCCAGCAGCCCCAGGACAGGATCAGCTGAAGCTTTCTTT. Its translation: CASSPRTGSAEAFF.

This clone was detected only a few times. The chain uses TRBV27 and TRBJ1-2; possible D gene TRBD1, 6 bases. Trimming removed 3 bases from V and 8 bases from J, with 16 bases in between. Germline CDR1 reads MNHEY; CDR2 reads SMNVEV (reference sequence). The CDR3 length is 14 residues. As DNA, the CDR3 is TGTGCCAGCAGTTTTTATATCAGGGGTCGCGGCTACACCTTC. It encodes CASSFYIRGRGYTF.

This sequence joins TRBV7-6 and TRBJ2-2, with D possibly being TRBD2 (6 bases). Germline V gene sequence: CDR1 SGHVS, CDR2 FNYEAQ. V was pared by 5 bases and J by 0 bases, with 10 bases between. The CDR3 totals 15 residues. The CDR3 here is CASSQRASNTGELFF. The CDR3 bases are TGTGCCAGCAGCCAGCGGGCATCGAACACCGGGGAGCTGTTTTTT.

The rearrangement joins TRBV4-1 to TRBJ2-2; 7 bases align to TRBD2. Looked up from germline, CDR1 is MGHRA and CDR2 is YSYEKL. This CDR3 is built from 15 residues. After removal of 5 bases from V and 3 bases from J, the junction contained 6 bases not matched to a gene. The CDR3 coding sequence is TGCGCCAGCAGCGTTAGCGGGTTTTACACCGGGGAGCTGTTTTTT. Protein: CASSVSGFYTGELFF.

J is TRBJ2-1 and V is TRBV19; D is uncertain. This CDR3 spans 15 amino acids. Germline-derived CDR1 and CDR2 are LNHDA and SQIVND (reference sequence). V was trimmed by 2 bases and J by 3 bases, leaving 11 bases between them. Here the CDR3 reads CASSISRLRYNEQFF. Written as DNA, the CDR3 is TGTGCCAGTAGTATATCTAGACTCCGCTACAATGAGCAGTTCTTC.

CDR3 residues: CASSVAAGGAFGETQYF. CDR3 DNA sequence: TGTGCCAGCAGCGTAGCTGCGGGGGGGGCCTTCGGAGAGACCCAGTACTTC. The chain is built from TRBV9 and TRBJ2-5; 9 bases line up with TRBD2. Trimming took 0 bases from V and 4 from J; bases not matched to a gene: 10. This CDR3 contains 17 residues. Germline assignment: CDR1 SGDLS and CDR2 YYNGEE.

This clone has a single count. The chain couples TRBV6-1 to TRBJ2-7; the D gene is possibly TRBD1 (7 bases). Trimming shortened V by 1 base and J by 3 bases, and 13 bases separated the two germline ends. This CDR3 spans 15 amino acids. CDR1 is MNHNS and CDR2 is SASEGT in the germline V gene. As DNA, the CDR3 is TGTGCCAGCAGTGAAGTGGAGGGGGCCATCTACGAGCAGTACTTC. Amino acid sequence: CASSEVEGAIYEQYF.

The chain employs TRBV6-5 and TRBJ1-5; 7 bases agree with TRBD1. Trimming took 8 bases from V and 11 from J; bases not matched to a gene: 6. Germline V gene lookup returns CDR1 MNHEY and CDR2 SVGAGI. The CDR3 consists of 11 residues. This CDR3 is CASSGGGAQHF. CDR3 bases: TGTGCCAGCTCAGGGGGTGGGGCCCAGCATTTT.

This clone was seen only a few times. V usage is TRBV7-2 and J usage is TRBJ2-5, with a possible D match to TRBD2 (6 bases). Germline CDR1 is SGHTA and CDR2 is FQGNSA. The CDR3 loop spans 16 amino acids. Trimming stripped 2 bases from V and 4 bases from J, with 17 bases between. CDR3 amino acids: CASSLSGGWSSETQYF. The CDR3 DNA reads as TGTGCCAGCAGCTTATCCGGGGGATGGTCGTCAGAGACCCAGTACTTC.

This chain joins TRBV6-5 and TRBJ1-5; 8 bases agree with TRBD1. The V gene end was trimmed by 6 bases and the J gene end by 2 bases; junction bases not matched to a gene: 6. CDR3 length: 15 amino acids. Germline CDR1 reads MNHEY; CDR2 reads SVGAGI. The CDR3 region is CASRQGAHGNQPQHF. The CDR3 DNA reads TGTGCCAGCAGGCAGGGGGCTCATGGCAATCAGCCCCAGCATTTT.

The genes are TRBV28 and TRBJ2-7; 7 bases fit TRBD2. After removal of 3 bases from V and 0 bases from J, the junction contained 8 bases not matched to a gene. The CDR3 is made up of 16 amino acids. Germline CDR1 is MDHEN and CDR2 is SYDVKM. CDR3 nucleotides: TGTGCCAGCAGTTTTGTGGGAGGGAAACCCTCCTACGAGCAGTACTTC. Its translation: CASSFVGGKPSYEQYF.

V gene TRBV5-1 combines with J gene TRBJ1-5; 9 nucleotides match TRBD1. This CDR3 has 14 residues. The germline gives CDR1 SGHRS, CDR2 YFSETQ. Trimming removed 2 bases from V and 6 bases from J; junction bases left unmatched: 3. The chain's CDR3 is CASSFGQGSQPQHF. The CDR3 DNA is TGCGCCAGCAGCTTTGGACAGGGGTCTCAGCCCCAGCATTTT.

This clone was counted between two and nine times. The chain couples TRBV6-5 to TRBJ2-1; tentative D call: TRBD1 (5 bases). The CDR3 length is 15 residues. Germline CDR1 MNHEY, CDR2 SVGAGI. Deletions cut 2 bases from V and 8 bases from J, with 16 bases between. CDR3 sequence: CASSYDSSGLDEQFF. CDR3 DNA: TGTGCCAGCAGTTACGACAGTTCGGGTCTGGATGAGCAGTTCTTC.

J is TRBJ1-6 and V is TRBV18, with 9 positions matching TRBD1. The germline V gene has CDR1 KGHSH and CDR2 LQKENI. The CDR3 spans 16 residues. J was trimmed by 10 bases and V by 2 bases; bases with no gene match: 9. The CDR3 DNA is TGTGCCAGCTCACCAGGGGACAGGGTCCCGGACTCACCCCTCCACTTT. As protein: CASSPGDRVPDSPLHF. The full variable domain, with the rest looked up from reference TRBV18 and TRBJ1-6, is NAGVMQNPRHLVRRRGQEARLRCSPMKGHSHVYWYRQLPEEGLKFMVYLQKENIIDESGMPKERFSAEFPKEGPSILRIQQVVRGDSAAYFCASSPGDRVPDSPLHFGNGTRLTVT.

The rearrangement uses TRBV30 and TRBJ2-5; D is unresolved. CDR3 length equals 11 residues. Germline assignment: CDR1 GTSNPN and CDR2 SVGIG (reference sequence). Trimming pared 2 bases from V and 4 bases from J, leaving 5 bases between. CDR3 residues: CAWSSRETQYF. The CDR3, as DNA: TGTGCCTGGAGTTCCCGAGAGACCCAGTACTTC. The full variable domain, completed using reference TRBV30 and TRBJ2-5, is SQTIHQWPATLVQPVGSPLSLECTVEGTSNPNLYWYRQAAGRGLQLLFYSVGIGQISSEVPQNLSASRPQDRQFILSSKKLLLSDSGFYLCAWSSRETQYFGPGTRLLVL.

Here the CDR3 DNA reads TGTGCCAGCAGTGGCCTGGAAGCTTTCTTT. This sequence encodes CASSGLEAFF. The V and J genes are TRBV7-9 and TRBJ1-1; the D is unclear. CDR3 size: 10 residues. V shed 6 bases and J shed 8 bases, with 7 bases lying between them. The germline V gene has CDR1 SEHNR and CDR2 FQNEAQ (reference sequence).

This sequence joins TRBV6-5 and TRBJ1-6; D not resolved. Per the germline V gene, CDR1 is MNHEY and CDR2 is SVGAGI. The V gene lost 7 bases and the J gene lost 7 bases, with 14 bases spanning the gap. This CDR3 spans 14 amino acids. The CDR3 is CASTVRGYNSPLHF. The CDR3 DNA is TGTGCCAGCACCGTGCGGGGATACAATTCACCCCTCCACTTT.

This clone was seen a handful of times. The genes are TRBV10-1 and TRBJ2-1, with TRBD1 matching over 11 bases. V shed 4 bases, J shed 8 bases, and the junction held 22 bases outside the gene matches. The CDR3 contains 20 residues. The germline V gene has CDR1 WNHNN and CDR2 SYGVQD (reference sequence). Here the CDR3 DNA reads TGCGCCAGCAGTGTACCTCTAGGCCCAGAACATCGGGACAGGGGGGATGAGCAGTTCTTC. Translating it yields CASSVPLGPEHRDRGDEQFF.

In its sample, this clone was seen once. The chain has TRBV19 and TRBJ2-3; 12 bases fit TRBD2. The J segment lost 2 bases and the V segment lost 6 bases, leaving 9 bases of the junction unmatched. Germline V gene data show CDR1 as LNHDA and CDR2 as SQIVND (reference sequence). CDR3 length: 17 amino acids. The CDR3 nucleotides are TGTGCCAGTAGACCTAGCGGGAGGGCCCCATACACAGATACGCAGTATTTT. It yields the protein CASRPSGRAPYTDTQYF.

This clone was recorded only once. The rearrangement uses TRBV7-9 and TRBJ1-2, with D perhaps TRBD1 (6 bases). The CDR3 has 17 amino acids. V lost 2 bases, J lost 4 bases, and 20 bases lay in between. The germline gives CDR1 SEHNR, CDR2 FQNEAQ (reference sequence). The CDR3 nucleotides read TGTGCCAGCAGCTTACCCGTGGGGGGGGCCTCTCTCTATGGCTACACCTTC. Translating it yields CASSLPVGGASLYGYTF.

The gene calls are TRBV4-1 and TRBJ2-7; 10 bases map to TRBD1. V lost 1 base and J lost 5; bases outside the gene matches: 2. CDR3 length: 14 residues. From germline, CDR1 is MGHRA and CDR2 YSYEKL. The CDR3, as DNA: TGCGCCAGCAGCCAAGTTGGGACAGGGGACGAGCAGTACTTC. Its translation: CASSQVGTGDEQYF.

The CDR3: CASSLTGGDNQPQHF. In nucleotides, the CDR3 is TGCGCCAGCAGCTTGACAGGGGGAGACAATCAGCCCCAGCATTTT. The chain uses TRBV5-1 and TRBJ1-5, with 8 bases identical to TRBD1. With V trimmed by 1 base and J by 3 bases, 3 bases remained unmatched. This CDR3 is 15 amino acids long. Looked up from germline, CDR1 is SGHRS and CDR2 is YFSETQ.

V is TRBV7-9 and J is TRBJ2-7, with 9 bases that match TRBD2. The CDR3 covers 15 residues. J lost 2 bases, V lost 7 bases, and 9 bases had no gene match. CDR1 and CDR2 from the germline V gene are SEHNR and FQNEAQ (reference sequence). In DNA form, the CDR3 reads TGTGCCAGCACCCCTAGCGGGGCTCTAACCTACGAGCAGTACTTC. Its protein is CASTPSGALTYEQYF.

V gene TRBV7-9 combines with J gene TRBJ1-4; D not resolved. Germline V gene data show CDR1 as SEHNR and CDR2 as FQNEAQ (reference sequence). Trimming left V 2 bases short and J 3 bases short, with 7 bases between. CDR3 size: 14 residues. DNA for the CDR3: TGTGCCAGCAGCTTAATGGGCCCTAATGAAAAACTGTTTTTT. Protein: CASSLMGPNEKLFF.